The source of this T cell receptor beta chain is a study of response to subunit inactivated influenza vaccine. Study-level points and caveats: Authors suggested each seasonal influenza vaccination recruits few new T cells.

CDR3 length equals 16 residues. Germline V gene data show CDR1 as DFQATT and CDR2 as SNEGSKA (reference sequence). With 0 bases clipped from V and 0 bases from J, the junction kept 5 bases outside the gene matches. As concerns this clonotype: Its antigen is undetermined.

In TCRdb, the RT-PCR reads were re-called with MiXCR into one record per CDR3 protein. Among roughly 700,000 distinct CDR3 sequences, about 15% were seen once, and the ten largest hold 11%. The specimen comprised PBMCs from blood, sampled about 12 days after vaccination. The J gene is TRBJ2-3, the V gene TRBV20-1, with TRBD2 matching over 8 bases. The origin of this receptor is a man aged 45-60 years who received an inactivated influenza vaccine. CDR3 DNA sequence: TGCAGTGCTAGAGACCCTAGCGGGTCGAGCACAGATACGCAGTATTTT. This codes for CSARDPSGSSTDTQYF.